What follows describes a single T cell receptor (beta chain). Its matching antigen is unknown. CDR1 is MGHDK, CDR2 SYGVNS, per germline. V lost 9 bases to trimming and J lost 4 bases, with 22 bases between them. The CDR3 totals 16 residues. This specimen comes from a study of shared clonotypes between healthy human individuals. Study-level information: Plates per donor: three CD4 naive, three CD4 memory, two CD8 naive, one CD8 memory. Broader study findings: Shared clonotypes across all four donors exceeded non-shared ones in generation probability. Larger richness was generally estimated for naive than memory subsets. Collection of samples was limited to blood; tissue repertoires likely differ.

The data were produced by immunoSEQ multiplex PCR, yet TCRdb's version contains in-frame clones alone and is incomplete. The table lists 2 million to 2.5 million clones, under 97% of them singletons. The chain joins TRBV25-1 to TRBJ1-3, with D tentatively TRBD1 (5 bases). Material for sequencing was naive CD4+ T cells sorted from blood. Sample subset: CD45RA+ positively selected. This receptor was identified in a man younger than 35 in good health. CDR3 amino acids: CASSKDWGGGGNTIYF. The DNA of the CDR3 is TGTGCCAGTTCTAAAGATTGGGGGGGAGGCGGAAACACCATATATTTT. Filled out from reference TRBV25-1 and TRBJ1-3, the complete variable domain reads EADIYQTPRYLVIGTGKKITLECSQTMGHDKMYWYQQDPGMELHLIHYSYGVNSTEKGDLSSESTVSRIRTEHFPLTLESARPSHTSQYLCASSKDWGGGGNTIYFGEGSWLTVV.